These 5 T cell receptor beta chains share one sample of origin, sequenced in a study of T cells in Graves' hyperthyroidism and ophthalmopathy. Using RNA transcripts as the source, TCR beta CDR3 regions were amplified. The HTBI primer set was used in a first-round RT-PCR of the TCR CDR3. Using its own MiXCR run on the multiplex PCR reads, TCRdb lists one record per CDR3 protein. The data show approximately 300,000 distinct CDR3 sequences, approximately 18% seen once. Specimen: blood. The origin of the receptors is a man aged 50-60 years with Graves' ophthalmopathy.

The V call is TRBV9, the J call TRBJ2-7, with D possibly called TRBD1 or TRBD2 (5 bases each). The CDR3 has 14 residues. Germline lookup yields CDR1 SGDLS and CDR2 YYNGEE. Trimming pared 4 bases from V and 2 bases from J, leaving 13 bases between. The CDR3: CASSPRDATYEQYF. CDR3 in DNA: TGTGCCAGCAGCCCACGGGACGCGACCTACGAGCAGTACTTC.

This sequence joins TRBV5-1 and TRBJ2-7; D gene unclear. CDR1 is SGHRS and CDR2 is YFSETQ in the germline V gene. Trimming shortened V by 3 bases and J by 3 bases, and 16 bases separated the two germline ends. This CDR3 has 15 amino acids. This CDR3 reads CASSSQDSYYYEQYF. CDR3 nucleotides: TGCGCCAGCAGCTCCCAAGACTCGTACTACTACGAGCAGTACTTC. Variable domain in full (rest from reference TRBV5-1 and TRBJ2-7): KAGVTQTPRYLIKTRGQQVTLSCSPISGHRSVSWYQQTPGQGLQFLFEYFSETQRNKGNFPGRFSGRQFSNSRSEMNVSTLELGDSALYLCASSSQDSYYYEQYFGPGTRLTVT.

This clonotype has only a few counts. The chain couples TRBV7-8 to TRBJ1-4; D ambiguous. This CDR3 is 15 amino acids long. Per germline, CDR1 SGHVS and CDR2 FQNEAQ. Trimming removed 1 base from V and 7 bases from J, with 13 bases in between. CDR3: CASSLDLRDGEKLFF. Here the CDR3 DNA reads TGTGCCAGCAGCTTAGACCTGAGGGATGGTGAAAAACTGTTTTTT. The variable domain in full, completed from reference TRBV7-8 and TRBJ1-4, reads GAGVSQSPRYKVAKRGQDVALRCDPISGHVSLFWYQQALGQGPEFLTYFQNEAQLDKSGLPSDRFFAERPEGSVSTLKIQRTQQEDSAVYLCASSLDLRDGEKLFFGSGTQLSVL.

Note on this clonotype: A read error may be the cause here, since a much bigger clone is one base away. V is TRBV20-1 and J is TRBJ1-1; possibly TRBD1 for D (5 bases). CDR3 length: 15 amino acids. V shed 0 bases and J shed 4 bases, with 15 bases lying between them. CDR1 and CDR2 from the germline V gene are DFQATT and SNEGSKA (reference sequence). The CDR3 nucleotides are TGCAGTGCTAGAGATCTAGGGATCGGGACCACTGAAGCTTTCTTT. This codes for CSARDLGIGTTEAFF.

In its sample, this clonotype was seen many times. CDR3 loop: CASSRGARKVDEQFF. The CDR3 bases are TGTGCCAGCAGCAGGGGGGCTAGGAAGGTCGATGAGCAGTTCTTC. The chain links TRBV9 to TRBJ2-1; D is possibly TRBD1 or TRBD2 (6 bases each). Trimming shortened V by 4 bases and J by 8 bases, and 19 bases separated the two germline ends. This CDR3 is 15 amino acids long. CDR1 and CDR2 (germline): SGDLS, YYNGEE.